These 17 T cell receptor beta chains share one sample of origin, sequenced in a study of patients and donors after allogeneic stem cell transplantation. TCRdb reprocessed the RT-PCR reads with MiXCR, giving one entry per CDR3 protein. The sample has about 960,000 distinct CDR3 sequences; under 20% are singletons. Material for sequencing was blood, either unsorted or a sorted T cell fraction (not recorded which). The receptors originated from a human donor who was either an allogeneic HSCT recipient or a stem cell or donor lymphocyte infusion donor (not recorded which). It is not recorded whose cells these are; they may come from a transplant donor.

This clonotype appeared a few times. V is TRBV20-1 and J is TRBJ2-7; 8 nucleotides match TRBD2. From germline, CDR1 is DFQATT and CDR2 SNEGSKA (reference sequence). The CDR3 spans 14 residues. V lost 4 bases and J lost 4; bases outside the gene matches: 9. The CDR3 DNA reads as TGCAGTGCTATACTCCAGCGGGGGAGATACGAGCAGTACTTC. The encoded protein is CSAILQRGRYEQYF.

This clonotype showed up many times. The chain links TRBV2 to TRBJ2-1; 12 bases agree with TRBD2. CDR1 SNHLY and CDR2 FYNNEI come from the germline V gene. The CDR3 is 16 amino acids. Trimming removed 3 bases from V and 2 bases from J; junction bases left unmatched: 2. The CDR3 loop reads CASSDRTSGAYNEQFF. For the CDR3, the DNA is TGTGCCAGCAGTGATAGGACTAGCGGGGCCTACAATGAGCAGTTCTTC.

CDR3 bases: TGTGCCAGCAGCCAAGATCCAGGGAGAGGAGAGACCCAGTACTTC. Translated: CASSQDPGRGETQYF. This chain links TRBV3-1 with TRBJ2-5; TRBD1 or TRBD2 may be the D gene (5 bases each). CDR1 and CDR2 from the germline V gene are LGHDT and YNNKEL (reference sequence). The CDR3 is 15 residues long. V lost 0 bases and J lost 4, with 12 bases in between.

This sequence joins TRBV7-9 and TRBJ2-2; 8 nucleotides match TRBD2. Germline V lookup: CDR1 SEHNR, CDR2 FQNEAQ (reference sequence). CDR3 length equals 13 residues. Losses at the gene ends were 6 bases for V and 6 bases for J; bases not matched to a gene: 3. DNA for the CDR3: TGTGCCAGCAGGCTAGCGGGTTCCGGGGAGCTGTTTTTT. This translates into CASRLAGSGELFF.

This clonotype turned up a few times. V usage is TRBV5-1 and J usage is TRBJ1-4; weak D call: TRBD1 (5 bases). In germline, CDR1 is SGHRS, CDR2 YFSETQ. The ends were cut back, 4 bases at V and 0 bases at J, with 16 bases in the middle. The CDR3 extends over 17 amino acids. The DNA of the CDR3 is TGCGCCAGCAGCAGGACGACAGAGACTGCAACTAATGAAAAACTGTTTTTT. Protein sequence: CASSRTTETATNEKLFF.

This clonotype was seen a few times. The V and J genes are TRBV4-1 and TRBJ2-2; maybe TRBD2 (6 bases). The CDR3 is 15 residues long. V gave up 6 bases and J gave up 3 bases, with 14 bases separating them. Germline CDR1 MGHRA, CDR2 YSYEKL. CDR3 residues: CASRPSGSHTGELFF. DNA of the CDR3: TGCGCCAGCAGGCCCTCCGGGAGTCACACCGGGGAGCTGTTTTTT.

V usage is TRBV4-2 and J usage is TRBJ2-3, with 14 bases fitting TRBD2. Germline V gene data show CDR1 as LGHNA and CDR2 as YNFKEQ. The CDR3 is made up of 19 amino acids. The V and J ends lost 4 bases and 0 bases, in that order; junction bases with no gene match: 9. The CDR3, as DNA: TGTGCCAGCAGCCCACGGGGGACTAGCGGGGGATTTAGCACAGATACGCAGTATTTT. Its protein is CASSPRGTSGGFSTDTQYF.

This clonotype was seen a handful of times. The chain recombines TRBV5-1 with TRBJ2-7; TRBD1 agrees at 10 bases. J gave up 3 bases and V 0 bases, and 6 bases lay outside the gene matches. The CDR3 spans 16 residues. Germline-derived CDR1 and CDR2 are SGHRS and YFSETQ. The CDR3 sequence is CASSLAIRTGGYEQYF. The DNA for the CDR3 is TGCGCCAGCAGCTTGGCCATTCGGACAGGGGGCTACGAGCAGTACTTC.

There are many counts of this clonotype. The CDR3 reads CASSQGRGYGYTF. For the CDR3, the DNA is TGCGCCAGCAGCCAAGGACGGGGCTATGGCTACACCTTC. V and J are TRBV5-1 and TRBJ1-2; D is ambiguous. The CDR3 runs 13 residues. Germline V CDR1 and CDR2: SGHRS, YFSETQ. V was cut by 4 bases and J by 4 bases, with 11 bases left in between.

This clonotype was picked up a small number of times. V and J are TRBV20-1 and TRBJ1-1; D is unclear. Germline V gene lookup returns CDR1 DFQATT and CDR2 SNEGSKA (reference sequence). The CDR3 covers 12 residues. V was pared by 2 bases and J by 6 bases, with 10 bases between. The CDR3 sequence is CSARRRSSEAFF. CDR3 coding DNA: TGCAGTGCTAGACGAAGGAGTTCTGAAGCTTTCTTT.

The chain recombines TRBV20-1 with TRBJ1-1; D uncertain. The CDR3 totals 16 residues. V lost 0 bases and J 0 bases, leaving 14 bases between the germline ends. Germline loops: CDR1 DFQATT, CDR2 SNEGSKA (reference sequence). CDR3: CSARDRAGNLNTEAFF. The CDR3 region has the DNA TGCAGTGCTAGAGATCGTGCGGGGAATCTGAACACTGAAGCTTTCTTT.

V gene TRBV9 combines with J gene TRBJ2-1; no clear D gene. V was shortened by 4 bases and J by 4 bases, with 18 bases between the two germline ends. CDR3 size: 16 residues. The germline gives CDR1 SGDLS, CDR2 YYNGEE. CDR3 sequence (DNA): TGTGCCAGCAGCCCGCGCGCCTTCCCTCAATACAATGAGCAGTTCTTC. Its protein is CASSPRAFPQYNEQFF.

J is TRBJ2-3 and V is TRBV5-1; the D gene is possibly TRBD2 (6 bases). This CDR3 has 15 amino acids. The germline CDR1 and CDR2 sequences are SGHRS and YFSETQ. The V and J ends lost 6 bases and 0 bases respectively, with 14 bases between them. The CDR3 sequence is CASNSLATSTDTQYF. CDR3 DNA sequence: TGCGCCAGCAACAGCCTAGCGACTAGCACAGATACGCAGTATTTT. Variable domain in full (rest from reference TRBV5-1 and TRBJ2-3): KAGVTQTPRYLIKTRGQQVTLSCSPISGHRSVSWYQQTPGQGLQFLFEYFSETQRNKGNFPGRFSGRQFSNSRSEMNVSTLELGDSALYLCASNSLATSTDTQYFGPGTRLTVL.

The chain links TRBV7-9 to TRBJ2-7; weak D call: TRBD1 (6 bases). Germline values: CDR1 SEHNR, CDR2 FQNEAQ (reference sequence). The CDR3 sequence is 15 residues long. Trimming cost V 5 bases and J 0 bases, with 14 bases left between them. The CDR3 coding sequence is TGTGCCAGCAGCGCACAGGGTACAGCCTCCTACGAGCAGTACTTC. It encodes CASSAQGTASYEQYF.

DNA for the CDR3: TGTGCCAGCAGTTGGGGGGAAGGCAATGAGCAGTTCTTC. This translates into CASSWGEGNEQFF. The chain recombines TRBV9 with TRBJ2-1, with D tentatively TRBD2 (6 bases). The CDR3 runs 13 residues. The germline CDR1 and CDR2 sequences are SGDLS and YYNGEE. The germline V and J ends were trimmed by 5 bases and 6 bases, with 12 bases remaining between them.

Many counts were recorded for this clonotype. V and J are TRBV29-1 and TRBJ1-1, with D tentatively TRBD1 (5 bases). From germline, CDR1 is SQVTM and CDR2 ANQGSEA. V was clipped by 6 bases and J by 0 bases, with 8 bases between them. There are 12 residues in the CDR3. The CDR3 loop is CSVRQLNTEAFF. The CDR3 DNA reads TGCAGCGTGCGACAGCTGAACACTGAAGCTTTCTTT.

The chain uses TRBV2 and TRBJ2-7; no clear D gene. CDR1 and CDR2 from the germline V gene are SNHLY and FYNNEI. V was shortened by 6 bases and J by 2 bases, with 14 bases between the two germline ends. This CDR3 region has 14 residues. CDR3 residues: CASSSTGRTYEQYF. CDR3 nucleotides: TGTGCCAGCAGCAGCACCGGGCGAACCTACGAGCAGTACTTC.